The clone carrying this TCR beta chain has a count of ten or more. No antigen is known for it. RNA transcripts served as the template for amplifying TCR beta CDR3 regions. HTBI primers drove first-round RT-PCR of the TCR CDR3. Via MiXCR, TCRdb re-called the multiplex PCR reads, giving one row per CDR3 protein. The sample yields approximately 590,000 distinct CDR3 sequences, more than 45% seen once. The length of the CDR3 is 16 residues. Trimming cost V 5 bases and J 7 bases, with 21 bases left between them. The germline V gene encodes CDR1 SEHNR and CDR2 FQNEAQ (reference sequence). The source of the sample is a study of T cells in Graves' hyperthyroidism and ophthalmopathy. Patients aged 18 to 65 had newly diagnosed hyperthyroidism lasting under 2 months. Patients with uncontrolled infections, other autoimmune diseases, pregnancy or lactation were excluded. Study-wide points: The model forecast ophthalmopathy, anticipating it by a median around 6.5 months before onset. Appearing also in blood were most of the thyroid clonotypes expanded above 0.001.

The chain is built from TRBV7-9 and TRBJ1-5, with a weak D call TRBD1 (6 bases). This TCR came from a woman aged 18-35 years with Graves' hyperthyroidism. Material for sequencing was peripheral blood or thyroid tissue (not recorded which). The CDR3 region has the DNA TGTGCCAGCAGCCCTAGCTCCGGACAGCCGCGCCAGCCCCAGCATTTT. Protein sequence: CASSPSSGQPRQPQHF.